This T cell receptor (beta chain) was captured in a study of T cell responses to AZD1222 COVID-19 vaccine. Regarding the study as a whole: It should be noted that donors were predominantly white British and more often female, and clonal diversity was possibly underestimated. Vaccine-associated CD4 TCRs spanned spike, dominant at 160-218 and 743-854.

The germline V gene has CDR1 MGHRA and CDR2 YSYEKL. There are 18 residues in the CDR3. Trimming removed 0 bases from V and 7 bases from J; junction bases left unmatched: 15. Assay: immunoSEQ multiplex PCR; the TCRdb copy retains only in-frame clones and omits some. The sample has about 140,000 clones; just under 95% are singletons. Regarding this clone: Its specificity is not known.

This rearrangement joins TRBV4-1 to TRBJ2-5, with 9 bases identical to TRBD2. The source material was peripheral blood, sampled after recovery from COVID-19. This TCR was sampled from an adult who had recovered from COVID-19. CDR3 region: CASSQDIRGLALKGTQYF. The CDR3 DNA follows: TGCGCCAGCAGCCAAGATATAAGGGGACTAGCCCTTAAAGGGACCCAGTACTTC.